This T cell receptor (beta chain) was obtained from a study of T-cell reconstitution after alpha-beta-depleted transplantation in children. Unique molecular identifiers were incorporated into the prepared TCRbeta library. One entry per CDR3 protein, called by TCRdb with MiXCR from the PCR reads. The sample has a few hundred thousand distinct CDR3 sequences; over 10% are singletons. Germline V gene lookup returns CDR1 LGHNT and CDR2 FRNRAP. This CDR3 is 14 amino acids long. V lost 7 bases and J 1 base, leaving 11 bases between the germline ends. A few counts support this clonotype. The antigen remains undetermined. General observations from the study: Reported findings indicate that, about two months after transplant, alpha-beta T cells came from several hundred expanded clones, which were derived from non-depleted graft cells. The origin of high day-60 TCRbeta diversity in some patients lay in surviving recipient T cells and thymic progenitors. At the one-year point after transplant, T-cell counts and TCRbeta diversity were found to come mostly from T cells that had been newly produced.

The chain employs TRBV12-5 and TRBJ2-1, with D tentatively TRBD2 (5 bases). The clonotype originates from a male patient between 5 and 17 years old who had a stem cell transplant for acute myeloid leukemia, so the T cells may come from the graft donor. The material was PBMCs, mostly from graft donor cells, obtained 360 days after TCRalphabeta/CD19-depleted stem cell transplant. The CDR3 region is CASVSSPSYNEQFF. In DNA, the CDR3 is TGTGCTAGTGTATCTAGCCCATCCTACAATGAGCAGTTCTTC.